These T cell receptor beta chains were read from a single sample in a study of blood T cell repertoires in COVID-19. Clones were sequenced by immunoSEQ multiplex PCR, and TCRdb holds only the in-frame ones, with some missing. The table records 250,000 or so clones, around 90% of them present only once. Sequencing input: PBMCs or T cells enriched from blood (not recorded which). Receptors were obtained from a woman aged 40 to 50 who had been exposed to COVID-19. Each CDR3 is given with its conserved first and last residue. A D gene is named only where the DNA matches it firmly. Clone size is stated in some rows and not others, as once, few, many or a class when expanded.

size	J	V	D	CDR3	DNA
once	TRBJ1-5	TRBV7-3	-	CASSLREPQHF	TGTGCCAGCAGCTTACGGGAGCCCCAGCATTTT
-	TRBJ2-1	TRBV6-5	-	CASSPGDNEQFF	TGTGCCAGCAGTCCCGGGGACAATGAGCAGTTCTTC
-	TRBJ1-6	TRBV9	-	CASSRGNSPLHF	TGTGCCAGCAGCAGGGGAAATTCACCCCTCCACTTT
-	TRBJ2-5	TRBV7-7	TRBD1	CASSLMTGKGETQYF	TGTGCTAGCAGCCTGATGACAGGGAAGGGGGAGACCCAGTACTTC
once	TRBJ1-5	TRBV4-3	TRBD1	CASSRGTGVGQPQHF	TGCGCCAGCAGCCGCGGGACAGGGGTCGGTCAGCCCCAGCATTTT
-	TRBJ1-3	TRBV28	-	CASSFSLRGNTIYF	TGTGCCAGCAGTTTTTCCCTGAGGGGAAACACCATATATTTT
few	TRBJ1-6	TRBV3-1/TRBV3-2	-	CASEGGASPLHF	TGTGCCAGCGAGGGGGGGGCGTCACCCCTCCACTTT
-	TRBJ1-4	TRBV2	-	CASSFRRTVTNEKLFF	TGTGCCAGCAGTTTTAGGCGGACAGTAACTAATGAAAAACTGTTTTTT
once	TRBJ1-3	TRBV7-2	TRBD1	CASSGLTGGNTIYF	TGTGCCAGCAGCGGATTGACAGGGGGAAACACCATATATTTT
few	TRBJ2-5	TRBV11-3	-	CASSLRRLNQETQYF	TGTGCCAGCAGCTTGCGGCGACTCAACCAAGAGACCCAGTACTTC
-	TRBJ2-2	TRBV19	TRBD1	CASSIDPRTGSRVVGELFF	TGTGCCAGTAGTATAGATCCGAGGACAGGGTCCCGAGTTGTCGGGGAGCTGTTTTTT
-	TRBJ1-6	TRBV27	TRBD1	CASSLGTGSSVLHF	TGTGCCAGCAGTTTAGGGACAGGGTCTTCGGTCCTCCACTTT
-	TRBJ1-6	TRBV5-4	-	CASSLAGTYNSPLHF	TGTGCCAGCAGCTTGGCAGGAACCTATAATTCACCCCTCCACTTT
-	TRBJ1-1	TRBV19	-	CASKLTNGPLFF	TGTGCCAGTAAGCTCACCAACGGTCCGCTTTTTTTT
-	TRBJ1-3	TRBV27	TRBD1	CASSLVPGTVLLISGNTIYF	TGTGCCAGCAGTCTCGTTCCCGGGACAGTTTTACTCATCTCTGGAAACACCATATATTTT
-	TRBJ2-5	TRBV5-4	TRBD1	CASSFLQGRVQETQYF	TGTGCCAGCAGCTTCTTACAGGGGCGCGTCCAAGAGACCCAGTACTTC
-	TRBJ2-5	TRBV5-1	-	CASSRAGAAYQETQYF	TGCGCCAGCAGCCGGGCGGGGGCGGCGTACCAAGAGACCCAGTACTTC
-	TRBJ1-4	TRBV19	TRBD1	CASSAGASGTGLNEKLFF	TGTGCCAGTAGTGCCGGGGCGTCCGGGACAGGGCTTAATGAAAAACTGTTTTTT
once	TRBJ1-2	TRBV5-6	TRBD1	CASSLSGTGGYGYTF	TGTGCCAGCAGCTTATCCGGGACAGGGGGCTATGGCTACACCTTC
-	TRBJ1-2	TRBV25-1	TRBD1	CASSEGQGNDGYTF	TGTGCCAGCAGTGAAGGACAGGGGAACGATGGCTACACCTTC
-	TRBJ2-1	TRBV28	TRBD1	CASSTGAPYNEQFF	TGTGCCAGCAGCACAGGGGCTCCTTACAATGAGCAGTTCTTC
once	TRBJ2-3	TRBV3-1/TRBV3-2	TRBD2	CASSQDPLPSGGARIGTDTQYF	TGTGCCAGCAGCCAAGATCCCCTTCCGAGCGGGGGGGCCCGGATAGGCACAGATACGCAGTATTTT
-	TRBJ1-6	TRBV6-5	TRBD1	CASSYSGQENSPLHF	TGTGCCAGCAGTTACTCGGGACAGGAGAATTCACCCCTCCACTTT
-	TRBJ2-7	TRBV4-3	-	CASSVGRDEQYF	TGCGCCAGCAGCGTAGGGCGGGACGAGCAGTACTTC
-	TRBJ1-1	TRBV30	-	CAWTGHGTEAFF	TGTGCCTGGACCGGACATGGCACTGAAGCTTTCTTT
-	TRBJ1-2	TRBV21-1	-	CASSKGGGQGATYGYTF	TGTGCCAGCAGCAAAGGTGGGGGACAGGGGGCGACTTATGGCTACACCTTC
-	TRBJ1-5	TRBV28	-	CASSYRGNQPQHF	TGTGCCAGCAGTTACCGGGGCAATCAGCCCCAGCATTTT
-	TRBJ2-4	TRBV7-2	-	CASSSGGKNIQYF	TGTGCCAGCAGCTCCGGAGGGAAAAACATTCAGTACTTC
-	TRBJ1-2	TRBV7-8	-	CASSFRSERRDGYTF	TGTGCCAGCAGCTTTCGGTCCGAAAGGAGGGATGGCTACACCTTC
-	TRBJ1-3	TRBV11-3	-	CASSLGRSSGNTIYF	TGTGCCAGCAGCTTAGGCAGAAGCTCTGGAAACACCATATATTTT
-	TRBJ1-2	TRBV19	-	CASSTRGETQFYGYTF	TGTGCCAGTAGTACCCGTGGGGAGACCCAGTTTTATGGCTACACCTTC
-	TRBJ1-1	TRBV19	-	CASSIFSVSPSGTEAFF	TGTGCCAGTAGTATCTTCTCGGTATCCCCGTCGGGCACTGAAGCTTTCTTT
-	TRBJ2-2	TRBV4-3	-	CASSQDPLGHSGELFF	TGCGCCAGCAGCCAAGATCCCCTTGGCCATTCCGGGGAGCTGTTTTTT
-	TRBJ1-5	TRBV4-3	-	CASSQGENQPQHF	TGCGCCAGCAGCCAAGGAGAGAATCAGCCCCAGCATTTT
-	TRBJ1-2	TRBV6-5	TRBD1	CASSPGTGVKGYTF	TGTGCCAGCAGTCCCGGGACAGGGGTGAAGGGCTACACCTTC
-	TRBJ1-1	TRBV10-3	-	CAIRRQMNTEAFF	TGTGCCATCAGGAGACAGATGAACACTGAAGCTTTCTTT
-	TRBJ2-3	TRBV14	-	CASSQRVSSTDTQYF	TGTGCCAGCAGCCAACGGGTATCTAGCACAGATACGCAGTATTTT
-	TRBJ2-4	TRBV30	-	CAWGGRRIQYF	TGTGCCTGGGGGGGGAGAAGGATTCAGTACTTC
-	TRBJ1-6	TRBV7-2	TRBD1	CASTPQGDNSPLHF	TGTGCCAGCACCCCACAGGGGGATAATTCACCCCTCCACTTT
-	TRBJ1-1	TRBV28	-	CASSLGAVVAFF	TGTGCCAGCAGTTTAGGTGCAGTTGTGGCTTTCTTT
-	TRBJ2-1	TRBV10-3	TRBD2	CAISEGLAGVFINEQFF	TGTGCCATCAGTGAGGGACTAGCGGGAGTCTTCATCAATGAGCAGTTCTTC
-	TRBJ2-6	TRBV19	-	CASAGNLANVLTF	TGTGCCAGTGCCGGGAATTTAGCCAACGTCCTGACTTTC
-	TRBJ1-1	TRBV6-5	-	CASRMAGLRAAEAFF	TGTGCCAGCAGGATGGCGGGTCTTCGAGCGGCTGAAGCTTTCTTT
-	TRBJ1-5	TRBV7-9	-	CASSSQGAPNQPQHF	TGTGCCAGCAGCTCCCAAGGAGCTCCTAATCAGCCCCAGCATTTT
-	TRBJ1-2	TRBV9	-	CASSTRGATPFGYTF	TGTGCCAGCAGCACCCGGGGGGCCACACCCTTCGGCTACACCTTC
-	TRBJ1-4	TRBV19	-	CASSIGIREGEKLFF	TGTGCCAGTAGTATTGGAATACGGGAGGGAGAAAAACTGTTTTTT
-	TRBJ1-6	TRBV5-1	-	CASSLTGYNSPLHF	TGCGCCAGCAGCTTGACAGGCTATAATTCACCCCTCCACTTT
-	TRBJ2-2	TRBV28	TRBD1	CASSLGLLTGKLFF	TGTGCCAGCAGTTTAGGGCTCCTGACAGGGAAACTGTTTTTT
-	TRBJ1-6	TRBV7-9	TRBD1	CASSPPGGGSPLHF	TGTGCCAGCAGCCCCCCAGGGGGAGGTTCACCCCTCCACTTT
-	TRBJ1-2	TRBV2	TRBD1	CASSGTGIGYTF	TGTGCCAGCAGTGGGACAGGGATTGGCTACACCTTC